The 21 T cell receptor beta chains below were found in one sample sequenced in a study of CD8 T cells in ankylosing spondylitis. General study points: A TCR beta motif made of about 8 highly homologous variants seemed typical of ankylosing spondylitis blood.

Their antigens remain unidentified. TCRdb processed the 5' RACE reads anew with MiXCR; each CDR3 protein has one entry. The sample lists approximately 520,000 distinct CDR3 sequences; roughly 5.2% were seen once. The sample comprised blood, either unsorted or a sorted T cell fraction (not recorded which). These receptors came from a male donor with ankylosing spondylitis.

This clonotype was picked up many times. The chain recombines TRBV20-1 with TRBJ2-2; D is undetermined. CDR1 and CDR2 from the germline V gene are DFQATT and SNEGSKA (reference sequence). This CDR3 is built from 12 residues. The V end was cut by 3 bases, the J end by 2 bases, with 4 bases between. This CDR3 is CSASYNTGELFF. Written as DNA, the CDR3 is TGCAGTGCTAGTTACAACACCGGGGAGCTGTTTTTT.

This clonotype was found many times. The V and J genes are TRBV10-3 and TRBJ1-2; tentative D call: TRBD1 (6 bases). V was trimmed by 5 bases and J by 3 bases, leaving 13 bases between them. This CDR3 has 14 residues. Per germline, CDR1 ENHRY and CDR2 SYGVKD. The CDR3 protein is CAISIDRRDYGYTF. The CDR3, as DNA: TGTGCCATCAGTATAGACAGGAGGGACTATGGCTACACCTTC.

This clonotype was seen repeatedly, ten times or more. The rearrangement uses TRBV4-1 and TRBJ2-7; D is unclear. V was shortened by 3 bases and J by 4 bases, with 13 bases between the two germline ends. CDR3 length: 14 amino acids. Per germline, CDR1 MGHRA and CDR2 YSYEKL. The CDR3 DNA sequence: TGCGCCAGCAGCCAGCTTGGGATCGGGTACGAGCAGTACTTC. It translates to CASSQLGIGYEQYF.

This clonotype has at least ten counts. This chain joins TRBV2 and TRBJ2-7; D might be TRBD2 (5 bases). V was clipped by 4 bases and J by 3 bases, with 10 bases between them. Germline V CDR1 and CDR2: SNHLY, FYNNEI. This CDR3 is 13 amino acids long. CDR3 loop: CASSVARFYEQYF. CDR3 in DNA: TGTGCCAGCAGTGTAGCGAGATTCTACGAGCAGTACTTC.

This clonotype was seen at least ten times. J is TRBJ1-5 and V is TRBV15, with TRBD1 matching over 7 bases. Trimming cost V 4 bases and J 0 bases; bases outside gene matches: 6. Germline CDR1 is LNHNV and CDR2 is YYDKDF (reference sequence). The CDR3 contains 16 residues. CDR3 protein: CATSIHRGGSNQPQHF. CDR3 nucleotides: TGTGCCACCAGCATACACAGGGGAGGTAGCAATCAGCCCCAGCATTTT.

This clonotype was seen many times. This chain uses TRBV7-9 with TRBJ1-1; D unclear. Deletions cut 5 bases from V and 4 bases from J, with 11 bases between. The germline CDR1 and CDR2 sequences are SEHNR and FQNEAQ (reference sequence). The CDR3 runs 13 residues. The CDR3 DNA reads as TGTGCCAGCAGCCCTCCCGTGGGCACTGAAGCTTTCTTT. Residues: CASSPPVGTEAFF.

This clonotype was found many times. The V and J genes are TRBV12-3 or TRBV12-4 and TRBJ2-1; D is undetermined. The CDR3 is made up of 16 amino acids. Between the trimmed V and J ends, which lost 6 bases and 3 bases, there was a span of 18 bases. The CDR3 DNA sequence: TGTGCCAGCAGCCCTCCTTCCGAGGCTGGCTACAATGAGCAGTTCTTC. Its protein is CASSPPSEAGYNEQFF.

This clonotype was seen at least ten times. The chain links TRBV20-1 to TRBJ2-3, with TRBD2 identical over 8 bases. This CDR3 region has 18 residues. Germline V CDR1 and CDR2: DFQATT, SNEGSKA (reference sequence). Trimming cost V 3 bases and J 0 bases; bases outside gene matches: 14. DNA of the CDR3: TGCAGTGCTAGTAGGGACACCGGGCCTAGCGGGAGCACAGATACGCAGTATTTT. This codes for CSASRDTGPSGSTDTQYF.

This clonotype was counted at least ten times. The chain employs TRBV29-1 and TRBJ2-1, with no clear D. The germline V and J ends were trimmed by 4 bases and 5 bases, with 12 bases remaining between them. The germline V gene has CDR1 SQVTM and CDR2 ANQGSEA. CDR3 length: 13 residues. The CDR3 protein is CSVVERRDNEQFF. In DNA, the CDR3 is TGCAGCGTTGTGGAGCGCCGAGACAATGAGCAGTTCTTC.

The DNA of the CDR3 is TGCGCCAGCAGCTTGGCCGTAGATTCTGGGGCCAACGTCCTGACTTTC. It translates to CASSLAVDSGANVLTF. The chain employs TRBV5-1 and TRBJ2-6, with no clear D. Germline CDR1 and CDR2: SGHRS and YFSETQ. This CDR3 comprises 16 residues. Trimming took off 0 bases at V and 1 base at J, with 8 bases between the two ends.

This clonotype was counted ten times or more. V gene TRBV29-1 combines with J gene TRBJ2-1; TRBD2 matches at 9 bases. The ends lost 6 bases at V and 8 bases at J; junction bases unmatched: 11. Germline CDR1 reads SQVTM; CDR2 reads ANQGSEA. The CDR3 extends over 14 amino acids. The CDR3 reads CSVVGGLASDEQFF. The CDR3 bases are TGCAGCGTCGTAGGGGGACTAGCAAGCGATGAGCAGTTCTTC.

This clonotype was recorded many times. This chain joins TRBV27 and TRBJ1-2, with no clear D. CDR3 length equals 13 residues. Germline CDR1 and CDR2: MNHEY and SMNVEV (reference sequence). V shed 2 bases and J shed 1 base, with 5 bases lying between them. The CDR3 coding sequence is TGTGCCAGCAGTTTACGGGATAACTATGGCTACACCTTC. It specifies CASSLRDNYGYTF.

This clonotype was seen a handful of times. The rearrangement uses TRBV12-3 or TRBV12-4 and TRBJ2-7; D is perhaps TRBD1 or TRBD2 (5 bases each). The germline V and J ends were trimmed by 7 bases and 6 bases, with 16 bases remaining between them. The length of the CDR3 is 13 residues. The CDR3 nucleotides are TGTGCCAGCACCCCCTCCCGGGGCGCCGAGCAGTACTTC. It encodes CASTPSRGAEQYF.

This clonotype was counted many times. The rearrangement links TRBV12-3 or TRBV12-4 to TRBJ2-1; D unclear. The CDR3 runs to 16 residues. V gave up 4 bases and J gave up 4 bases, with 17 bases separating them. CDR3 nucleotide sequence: TGTGCCAGCAGTTCCCGTGGGCGGACCATGTACAATGAGCAGTTCTTC. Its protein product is CASSSRGRTMYNEQFF.

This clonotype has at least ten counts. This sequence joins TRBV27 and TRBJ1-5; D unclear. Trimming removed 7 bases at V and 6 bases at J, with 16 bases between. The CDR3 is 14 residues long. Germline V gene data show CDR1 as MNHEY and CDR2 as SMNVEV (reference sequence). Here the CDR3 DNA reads TGTGCCAGCAACCAGGTCGGTTCCGGTCAGCCCCAGCATTTT. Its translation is CASNQVGSGQPQHF.

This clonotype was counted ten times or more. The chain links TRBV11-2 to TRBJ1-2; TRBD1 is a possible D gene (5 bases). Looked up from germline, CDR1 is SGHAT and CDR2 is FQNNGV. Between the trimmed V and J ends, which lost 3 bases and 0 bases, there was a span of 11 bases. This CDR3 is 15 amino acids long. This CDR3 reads CASSLVGPANYGYTF. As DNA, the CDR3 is TGTGCCAGCAGCTTGGTGGGGCCAGCTAACTATGGCTACACCTTC. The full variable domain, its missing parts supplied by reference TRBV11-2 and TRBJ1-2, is EAGVAQSPRYKIIEKRQSVAFWCNPISGHATLYWYQQILGQGPKLLIQFQNNGVVDDSQLPKDRFSAERLKGVDSTLKIQPAKLEDSAVYLCASSLVGPANYGYTFGSGTRLTVV.

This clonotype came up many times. The CDR3 DNA sequence: TGTGCCAGCAGATCGGACAGGGACTATTCACCCCTCCACTTT. Its translation: CASRSDRDYSPLHF. The chain carries TRBV6-1 and TRBJ1-6; 8 nucleotides align to TRBD1. Germline V gene data show CDR1 as MNHNS and CDR2 as SASEGT. The length of the CDR3 is 14 residues. V shed 6 bases, J shed 8 bases, and the junction held 6 bases outside the gene matches.

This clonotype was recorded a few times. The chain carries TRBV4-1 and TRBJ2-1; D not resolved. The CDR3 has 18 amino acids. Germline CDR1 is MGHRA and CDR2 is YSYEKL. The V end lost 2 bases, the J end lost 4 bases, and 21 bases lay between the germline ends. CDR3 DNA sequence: TGCGCCAGCAGCCAACCCACCTTCCGGTCCTTCCTTTACAATGAGCAGTTCTTC. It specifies CASSQPTFRSFLYNEQFF.

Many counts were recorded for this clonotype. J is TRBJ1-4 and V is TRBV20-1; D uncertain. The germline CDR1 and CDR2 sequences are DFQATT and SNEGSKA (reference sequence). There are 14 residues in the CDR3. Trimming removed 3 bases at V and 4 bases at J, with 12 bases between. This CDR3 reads CSASRQQLNEKLFF. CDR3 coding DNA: TGCAGTGCTAGCCGCCAACAGCTTAATGAAAAACTGTTTTTT.

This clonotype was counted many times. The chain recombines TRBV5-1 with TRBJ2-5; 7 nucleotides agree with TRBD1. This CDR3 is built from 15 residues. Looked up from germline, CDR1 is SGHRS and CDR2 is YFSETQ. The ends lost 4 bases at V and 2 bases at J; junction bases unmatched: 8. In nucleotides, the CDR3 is TGCGCCAGCAGCGAGACAGGGCGCTTTCAAGAGACCCAGTACTTC. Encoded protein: CASSETGRFQETQYF. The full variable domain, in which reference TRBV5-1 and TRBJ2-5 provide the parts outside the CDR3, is KAGVTQTPRYLIKTRGQQVTLSCSPISGHRSVSWYQQTPGQGLQFLFEYFSETQRNKGNFPGRFSGRQFSNSRSEMNVSTLELGDSALYLCASSETGRFQETQYFGPGTRLLVL.

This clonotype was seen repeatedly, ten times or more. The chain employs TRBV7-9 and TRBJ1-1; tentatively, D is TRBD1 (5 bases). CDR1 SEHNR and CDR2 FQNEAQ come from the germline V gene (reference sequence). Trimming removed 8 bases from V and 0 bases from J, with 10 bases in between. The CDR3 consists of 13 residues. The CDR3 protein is CASGRGMNTEAFF. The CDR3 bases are TGTGCCAGCGGACGGGGCATGAACACTGAAGCTTTCTTT.